These 20 T cell receptor beta chains originate from one sample sequenced in a study of blood T cell repertoires in COVID-19. Clones were read by immunoSEQ multiplex PCR, and TCRdb kept only the in-frame ones, dropping some. The data hold approximately 110,000 clones, with roughly 84% observed a single time. The sample was peripheral blood. The receptors stem from a human donor in a cohort sampled during active COVID-19.

The V gene is TRBV5-4, the J gene TRBJ2-3; possibly TRBD1 for D (6 bases). Trimming took 3 bases from V and 5 from J, leaving 10 bases between them. This CDR3 spans 13 amino acids. The germline V gene encodes CDR1 SGHNT and CDR2 YYREEE (reference sequence). The DNA for the CDR3 is TGTGCCAGCAGCTATAAGGGGGAAGATACGCAGTATTTT. It codes for CASSYKGEDTQYF.

CDR3 DNA sequence: TGTGCCAGCAGTCCCGGCACAGATACGCAGTATTTT. Its protein product is CASSPGTDTQYF. This chain joins TRBV12-3 or TRBV12-4 and TRBJ2-3, with no clear D. The CDR3 length is 12 residues. The ends were cut back, 5 bases at V and 1 base at J, with 4 bases in the middle.

The CDR3 sequence is CASSFINSPLHF. The CDR3, as DNA: TGTGCCAGCAGCTTTATAAATTCACCCCTCCACTTT. This chain connects TRBV7-2 to TRBJ1-6; D gene ambiguous. The germline V gene has CDR1 SGHTA and CDR2 FQGNSA. V was cut by 3 bases and J by 7 bases, with 4 bases left in between. The CDR3 contains 12 residues.

The sample holds one count of this clone. The J gene is TRBJ2-7, the V gene TRBV7-9; weak D call: TRBD2 (5 bases). V was trimmed by 2 bases and J by 2 bases, leaving 10 bases between them. The CDR3 runs to 14 residues. The germline V gene encodes CDR1 SEHNR and CDR2 FQNEAQ (reference sequence). This CDR3 reads CASSLTGSTYEQYF. In nucleotides, the CDR3 is TGTGCCAGCAGCTTAACGGGGAGTACCTACGAGCAGTACTTC.

In this sample, this clone turned up a few times. The rearrangement links TRBV23-1 to TRBJ2-7; a possible D gene is TRBD1 (6 bases). TRBV23-1 is an open reading frame, and its role is uncertain. This CDR3 comprises 15 residues. Deletions cut 8 bases from V and 6 bases from J, with 23 bases between. CDR3 protein: CASRPGTPSRGEQYF. As DNA, the CDR3 is TGCGCCAGCCGCCCCGGGACACCTTCTAGGGGCGAGCAGTACTTC.

This clone was counted only a few times. The chain couples TRBV5-1 to TRBJ1-1; D call uncertain. There are 14 residues in the CDR3. CDR1 SGHRS and CDR2 YFSETQ come from the germline V gene. The V end lost 0 bases, the J end lost 3 bases, and 9 bases lay between the germline ends. The CDR3 DNA is TGCGCCAGCAGCTTGGGTGGAGGGCACACTGAAGCTTTCTTT. It codes for CASSLGGGHTEAFF.

The chain links TRBV6-7 to TRBJ2-3, with 12 positions matching TRBD2. TRBV6-7 falls under the ORF class, with uncertain function. This CDR3 region has 17 residues. V gave up 9 bases and J gave up 0 bases; unmatched junction bases: 10. CDR3 in amino acids: CARSSGGENLSTDTQYF. As DNA, the CDR3 is TGTGCCAGATCTAGCGGGGGGGAAAATCTTAGCACAGATACGCAGTATTTT.

CDR3 region: CASSPRGRVAGYQETQYF. Here the CDR3 DNA reads TGTGCCAGTAGTCCTCGGGGGAGGGTAGCGGGGTACCAAGAGACCCAGTACTTC. V and J are TRBV19 and TRBJ2-5, with 8 nucleotides matching TRBD2. The CDR3 consists of 18 residues. Germline V gene sequence: CDR1 LNHDA, CDR2 SQIVND (reference sequence). The trim removed 5 bases at V and 0 bases at J, leaving 14 bases unmatched. The full variable domain, rest sourced from reference TRBV19 and TRBJ2-5, is DGGITQSPKYLFRKEGQNVTLSCEQNLNHDAMYWYRQDPGQGLRLIYYSQIVNDFQKGDIAEGYSVSREKKESFPLTVTSAQKNPTAFYLCASSPRGRVAGYQETQYFGPGTRLLVL.

V and J are TRBV7-9 and TRBJ1-3; tentatively, D is TRBD1 (6 bases). Germline V CDR1 and CDR2: SEHNR, FQNEAQ (reference sequence). This CDR3 region has 13 residues. With 8 bases removed from V and 4 bases from J, the gap between germline ends came to 12 bases. The CDR3, as DNA: TGTGCCAGCCGGGGGGGGCCAGGAAACACCATATATTTT. Protein sequence: CASRGGPGNTIYF.

V gene TRBV11-3 combines with J gene TRBJ2-7; 8 nucleotides agree with TRBD2. Germline CDR1 SGHNT, CDR2 YENEEA. V lost 5 bases and J lost 7; bases outside the gene matches: 13. The CDR3 contains 15 residues. CDR3 in DNA: TGTGCCAGCAGCCTCGGGGAGACTAGCGCCGAAGAGCAGTACTTC. Protein: CASSLGETSAEEQYF.

V and J are TRBV2 and TRBJ1-2; 11 nucleotides agree with TRBD1. CDR1 is SNHLY and CDR2 is FYNNEI in the germline V gene. The CDR3 extends over 20 amino acids. Unmatched junction bases numbered 20, after V lost 6 bases and J lost 2 bases. The CDR3 nucleotides read TGTGCCAGCAGCTCCTGGACAGGGGGCACATCTACTCACTCAAACTATGGCTACACCTTC. Its protein product is CASSSWTGGTSTHSNYGYTF. Looking up the rest from reference TRBV2 and TRBJ1-2 gives the full variable domain: EPEVTQTPSHQVTQMGQEVILRCVPISNHLYFYWYRQILGQKVEFLVSFYNNEISEKSEIFDDQFSVERPDGSNFTLKIRSTKLEDSAMYFCASSSWTGGTSTHSNYGYTFGSGTRLTVV.

The rearrangement uses TRBV28 and TRBJ2-3, with TRBD2 identical over 8 bases. CDR3 size: 16 residues. The germline CDR1 and CDR2 sequences are MDHEN and SYDVKM. V lost 6 bases, J lost 7 bases, and 15 bases stayed unmatched. The CDR3 DNA is TGTGCCAGCAGCCGACAGCGGGGGCCGTCGAAGCATACGCAGTATTTT. Its protein is CASSRQRGPSKHTQYF.

The sample holds many counts of this clone. This chain uses TRBV25-1 with TRBJ1-5; maybe TRBD1 (6 bases). The CDR3 spans 14 residues. Per germline, CDR1 MGHDK and CDR2 SYGVNS. Trimming left V 4 bases short and J 8 bases short, with 15 bases between. CDR3 sequence: CASSGDPSGEPQHF. In nucleotides, the CDR3 is TGTGCCAGCAGTGGGGACCCATCAGGGGAGCCCCAGCATTTT.

The chain employs TRBV4-1 and TRBJ1-1; 7 bases are shared with TRBD1. This CDR3 is built from 18 residues. J gave up 6 bases and V 1 base, and 17 bases lay outside the gene matches. The germline CDR1 and CDR2 sequences are MGHRA and YSYEKL. CDR3 residues: CASSQVPQGKADSAEAFF. CDR3 nucleotide sequence: TGCGCCAGCAGCCAAGTACCACAGGGGAAAGCGGATTCTGCTGAAGCTTTCTTT.

The chain is built from TRBV28 and TRBJ1-6, with D perhaps matching TRBD1 (5 bases). The CDR3 has 15 residues. Between the trimmed V and J ends, which lost 8 bases and 6 bases, there was a span of 17 bases. The V gene's germline CDR1 is MDHEN and CDR2 SYDVKM. The CDR3: CASVTGTWGNSPLHF. The CDR3 region has the DNA TGTGCCAGCGTAACAGGCACCTGGGGTAATTCACCCCTCCACTTT.

V gene TRBV24-1 combines with J gene TRBJ2-5; perhaps TRBD2 as D (5 bases). Germline CDR1 reads KGHDR; CDR2 reads SFDVKD. CDR3 length: 15 residues. V was clipped by 3 bases and J by 0 bases, with 10 bases between them. This CDR3 is CATSDMTDYQETQYF. CDR3 nucleotide sequence: TGTGCCACCAGTGATATGACGGACTACCAAGAGACCCAGTACTTC.

Worth noting for this clone: One end of the junction is discordant with germline, which a read error may explain. The CDR3 reads CASSPRQGSNEQYF. CDR3 coding DNA: TGTGCCAGCAGCCCACGACAGGGCTCCAACGAGCAGTACTTC. This sequence joins TRBV3-1 (or the pseudogene TRBV3-2) and TRBJ2-7, with 7 bases identical to TRBD1. The germline V gene encodes CDR1 LGHDT and CDR2 YNNKEL (reference sequence). The CDR3 is 14 residues long.

The chain joins TRBV11-2 to TRBJ2-1; D may be TRBD2 (5 bases). The CDR3 length is 12 residues. The germline CDR1 and CDR2 sequences are SGHAT and FQNNGV. Trimming removed 5 bases from V and 5 bases from J, with 7 bases in between. The DNA for the CDR3 is TGTGCCAGCAGCCCCGGGAACAATGAGCAGTTCTTC. It encodes CASSPGNNEQFF.

The gene calls are TRBV28 and TRBJ2-3; tentative D call: TRBD2 (6 bases). The germline V and J ends were trimmed by 3 bases and 5 bases, with 9 bases remaining between them. Germline V gives CDR1 MDHEN, CDR2 SYDVKM. The CDR3 extends over 13 amino acids. Here the CDR3 reads CASSFNGRDTQYF. The CDR3 DNA reads as TGTGCCAGCAGTTTCAACGGGAGAGATACGCAGTATTTT. Drawing the rest from reference TRBV28 and TRBJ2-3, the complete variable domain is DVKVTQSSRYLVKRTGEKVFLECVQDMDHENMFWYRQDPGLGLRLIYFSYDVKMKEKGDIPEGYSVSREKKERFSLILESASTNQTSMYLCASSFNGRDTQYFGPGTRLTVL.

The chain employs TRBV5-1 and TRBJ2-3, with D possibly TRBD1 on 5 matching bases. Trimming removed 0 bases at V and 0 bases at J, with 8 bases between. Germline assignment: CDR1 SGHRS and CDR2 YFSETQ. The CDR3 has 15 residues. The CDR3 region is CASSLVGASTDTQYF. CDR3 DNA sequence: TGCGCCAGCAGCTTGGTTGGGGCTAGCACAGATACGCAGTATTTT.